This TCR beta chain was documented in a study of identical twins. The CDR3 runs to 12 residues. Findings and limits, study-wide: The analysis was cross-sectional rather than longitudinal within donors.

This clonotype was counted between two and nine times. Antigen: not known. Via MiXCR, TCRdb re-called the 5' RACE reads, giving one row per CDR3 protein. Of some 1,700,000 distinct CDR3 sequences in the sample, around 33% were seen once. The receptor comes from a newborn girl in good health. The chain joins TRBV21-1 to TRBJ2-7. TRBV21-1 is termed a pseudogene. Sequences were obtained from cord blood. The CDR3, as DNA: TGTGCCAGCAGCAAAGCCAGATACGAGCAGTACTTC. Its protein is CASSKARYEQYF.